This T cell receptor (beta chain) was identified in a study of blood T cell repertoires in COVID-19. Study at large: Spain, Italy and the United States supplied samples that represented acute and convalescent COVID-19. Nucleic acid was either cDNA or gDNA, and it came from T cells, B-cell-depleted T cells, or PBMCs.

This clone was counted once. Germline loops: CDR1 SGDLS, CDR2 YYNGEE. The CDR3 has 15 amino acids. The V gene end was trimmed by 4 bases and the J gene end by 2 bases; junction bases not matched to a gene: 5. Original methodology: For nucleated cells, counts were estimated from reference gene primer amplification. Measured with immunoSEQ multiplex PCR; TCRdb has only the in-frame clones, and not every one. The V and J calls and clone size are taken from that table; D and trimming were inferred from the DNA. The table records approximately 130,000 clones, around 80% of them present only once. The J gene is TRBJ2-3, the V gene TRBV9; 9 bases fit TRBD2. Material for sequencing was peripheral blood. This clonotype originated in a human donor in a cohort sampled during active COVID-19. CDR3 DNA: TGTGCCAGCAGCCCCCTAGCGGGGACCACAGATACGCAGTATTTT. Translating gives CASSPLAGTTDTQYF.